These T cell receptor beta chains were read from a single sample in a study of blood T cell repertoires in COVID-19. TCRdb keeps only in-frame clones here, not all; method: immunoSEQ multiplex PCR. The sample has nearly 110,000 clones, 89% seen once. Sequenced material: peripheral blood. The receptors derive from a man in his forties with active or convalescent COVID-19. The CDR3 runs from the conserved cysteine through the conserved F or W. D genes are given only for firm matches. Rows may omit the clone size; those that give it use once, few, many or a size class.

j_gene	len	v_gene	abundance	d_gene	CDR3aa	CDR3nt
TRBJ1-5	14	TRBV15	-	-	CATSGGVGNQPQHF	TGTGCCACCAGTGGCGGAGTCGGGAATCAGCCCCAGCATTTT
TRBJ2-7	13	TRBV30	-	TRBD1	CAWRFQGAREQYF	TGTGCCTGGAGATTTCAGGGGGCGAGAGAGCAGTACTTC
TRBJ1-2	14	TRBV27	-	TRBD1	CASKFSGTAEGYTF	TGTGCCAGCAAATTTTCCGGGACAGCGGAAGGCTACACCTTC
TRBJ2-3	14	TRBV11-3	-	-	CASSLAGSLDTQYF	TGTGCCAGCAGCTTGGCGGGATCTTTAGATACGCAGTATTTT
TRBJ1-5	13	TRBV6-5	-	TRBD1	CASSYDRGQPQHF	TGTGCCAGCAGTTACGACAGGGGACAGCCCCAGCATTTT
TRBJ1-2	15	TRBV7-2	-	-	CASSPRTDSNYGYTF	TGTGCCAGCAGCCCCAGGACGGACTCAAACTATGGCTACACCTTC
TRBJ1-6	13	TRBV2	-	TRBD1	CASSGTGSSPLHF	TGTGCCAGCAGTGGGACAGGGAGTTCACCCCTCCACTTT
TRBJ2-5	15	TRBV3-1/TRBV3-2	-	-	CASSQDQGFGETQYF	TGTGCCAGCAGCCAAGATCAAGGCTTCGGGGAGACCCAGTACTTC
TRBJ2-1	14	TRBV18	-	-	CASSPLISGNEQFF	TGTGCCAGCTCACCACTTATCAGCGGGAATGAGCAGTTCTTC
TRBJ2-1	13	TRBV3-1/TRBV3-2	-	-	CASSQEAGGEQFF	TGTGCCAGCAGCCAAGAGGCAGGAGGGGAGCAGTTCTTC
TRBJ2-1	19	TRBV7-2	-	TRBD2	CASSPKGLAGGSSYNEQFF	TGTGCCAGCAGCCCTAAGGGACTAGCGGGAGGGAGCTCCTACAATGAGCAGTTCTTC
TRBJ1-5	16	TRBV7-2	-	TRBD1	CASSPGGQGTGQPQHF	TGTGCCAGCAGCCCAGGGGGACAGGGGACGGGGCAGCCCCAGCATTTT
TRBJ2-1	15	TRBV3-1/TRBV3-2	-	TRBD2	CASSFASGRSNEQFF	TGTGCCAGCAGTTTCGCTAGCGGGAGGAGCAATGAGCAGTTCTTC
TRBJ2-7	13	TRBV15	-	TRBD1	CATSLGGGYEQYF	TGTGCCACCAGCCTAGGGGGCGGTTACGAGCAGTACTTC
TRBJ1-4	18	TRBV5-6	-	TRBD1	CASSWWTGGPSTNEKLFF	TGTGCCAGCAGCTGGTGGACAGGGGGCCCCTCAACTAATGAAAAACTGTTTTTT
TRBJ1-4	17	TRBV28	-	TRBD1	CASRSAQGVDWNEKLFF	TGTGCCAGCAGGTCCGCTCAGGGGGTAGATTGGAATGAAAAACTGTTTTTT
TRBJ2-6	18	TRBV19	-	TRBD1	CASKERGQGSSGANVLTF	TGTGCCAGTAAAGAGAGGGGACAGGGTAGTTCTGGGGCCAACGTCCTGACTTTC
TRBJ1-4	15	TRBV6-5	-	TRBD1	CASSPTTGAAEKLFF	TGTGCCAGCAGTCCAACCACAGGGGCGGCGGAAAAACTGTTTTTT
TRBJ2-5	13	TRBV7-3	-	-	CASSLTQQETQYF	TGTGCCAGCAGCCTGACACAGCAAGAGACCCAGTACTTC
TRBJ2-2	20	TRBV7-9	-	TRBD2	CASSTPGLAGKDSNTGELFF	TGTGCCAGCAGCACACCCGGACTAGCGGGGAAAGATTCGAACACCGGGGAGCTGTTTTTT
TRBJ2-7	15	TRBV2	-	TRBD2	CASTRLAGGPSEQYF	TGTGCCAGCACCCGACTAGCGGGAGGGCCGAGCGAGCAGTACTTC
TRBJ2-7	13	TRBV15	few	TRBD2	CATRGEGSYEQYF	TGTGCCACCAGGGGGGAGGGTTCCTACGAGCAGTACTTC
TRBJ1-2	14	TRBV21-1	-	-	CASSTPGINYGYTF	TGTGCCAGCAGCACCCCAGGGATTAACTATGGCTACACCTTC
TRBJ2-7	11	TRBV7-8	-	TRBD2	CASSRGVEQYF	TGTGCCAGCAGTCGGGGGGTCGAGCAGTACTTC
TRBJ1-1	14	TRBV5-1	once	-	CASSPQYLNTEAFF	TGCGCCAGCAGCCCACAGTACCTGAACACTGAAGCTTTCTTT
TRBJ1-1	14	TRBV10-3	-	-	CAISGQQDFTEAFF	TGTGCCATCAGTGGCCAGCAGGACTTCACTGAAGCTTTCTTT
TRBJ1-5	12	TRBV12-3/TRBV12-4	-	-	CASSFGGQPQHF	TGTGCCAGCAGTTTCGGGGGTCAGCCCCAGCATTTT
TRBJ1-5	15	TRBV7-2	-	-	CASSPEGSSNQPQHF	TGTGCCAGCAGCCCCGAGGGCTCTAGCAATCAGCCCCAGCATTTT
TRBJ2-7	15	TRBV18	-	-	CASSPADSIPYEQYF	TGTGCCAGCTCACCCGCGGACAGCATCCCCTACGAGCAGTACTTC
TRBJ1-2	12	TRBV2	-	-	CASSVRGRGYTF	TGTGCCAGCAGTGTTCGGGGGAGGGGCTACACCTTC
TRBJ2-1	17	TRBV15	-	-	CATSRDGSSRFGDEQFF	TGTGCCACCAGCAGAGATGGTAGTAGCAGATTCGGGGATGAGCAGTTCTTC
TRBJ1-2	13	TRBV5-1	once	-	CASRLSANYGYTF	TGCGCCAGTCGACTTTCGGCTAACTATGGCTACACCTTC
TRBJ2-3	15	TRBV14	-	TRBD2	CASSQDGLATDTQYF	TGTGCCAGCAGCCAAGACGGACTAGCTACGGATACGCAGTATTTT